This TCR beta chain is drawn from a study of CD8 T cells in Susac syndrome. Study-level points and caveats: CD4+ T cell repertoires in Susac syndrome lacked clonal expansion.

With random hexamers, roughly 0.5 to 1 ug RNA was reverse transcribed. The amplification used immunoSEQ multiplex PCR on TCR beta CDR3; it spanned 54 Vbeta and 13 Jbeta. Using its own MiXCR run on the immunoSEQ multiplex PCR reads, TCRdb lists one record per CDR3 protein. The data hold 55,000 to 80,000 distinct CDR3 sequences, with about 92% observed a single time. The CDR3 runs to 12 residues. Trimming removed 3 bases from V and 13 bases from J, with 16 bases in between. Germline V gene data show CDR1 as SGHKS and CDR2 as YYEKEE (reference sequence). To note about this clonotype: Its antigen is unknown.

The rearrangement links TRBV5-5 to TRBJ1-2; D possibly corresponds to TRBD1 (6 bases). The sequenced sample consisted of CD4+ T cells from PBMCs. The TCR was taken from a human donor with Susac syndrome. This chain's CDR3 is CASSSRTVGSTF. CDR3 bases: TGTGCCAGCAGCTCGAGGACAGTTGGGTCCACCTTC.